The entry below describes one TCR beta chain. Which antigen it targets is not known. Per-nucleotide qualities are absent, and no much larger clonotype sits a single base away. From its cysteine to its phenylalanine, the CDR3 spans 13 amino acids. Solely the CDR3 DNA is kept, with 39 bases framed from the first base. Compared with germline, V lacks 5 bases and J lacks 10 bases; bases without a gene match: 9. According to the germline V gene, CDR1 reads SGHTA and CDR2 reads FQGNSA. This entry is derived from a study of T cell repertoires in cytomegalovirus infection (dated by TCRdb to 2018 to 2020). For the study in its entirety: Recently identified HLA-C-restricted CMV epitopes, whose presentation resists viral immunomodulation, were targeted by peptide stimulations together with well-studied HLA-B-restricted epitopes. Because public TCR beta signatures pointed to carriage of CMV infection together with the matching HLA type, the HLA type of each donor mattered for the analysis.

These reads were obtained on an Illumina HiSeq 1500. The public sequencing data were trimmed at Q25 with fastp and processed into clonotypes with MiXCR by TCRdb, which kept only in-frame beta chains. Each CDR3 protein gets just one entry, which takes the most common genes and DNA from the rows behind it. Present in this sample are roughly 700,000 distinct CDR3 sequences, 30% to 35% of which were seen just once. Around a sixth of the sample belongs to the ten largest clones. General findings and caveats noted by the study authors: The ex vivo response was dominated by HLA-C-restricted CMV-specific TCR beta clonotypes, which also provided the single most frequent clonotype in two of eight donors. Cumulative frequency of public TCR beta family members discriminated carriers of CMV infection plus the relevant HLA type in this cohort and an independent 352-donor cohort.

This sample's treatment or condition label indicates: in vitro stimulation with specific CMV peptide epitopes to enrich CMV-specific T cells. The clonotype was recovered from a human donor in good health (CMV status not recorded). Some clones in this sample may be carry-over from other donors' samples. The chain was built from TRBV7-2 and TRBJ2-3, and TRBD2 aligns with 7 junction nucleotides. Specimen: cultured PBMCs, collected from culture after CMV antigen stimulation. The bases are TGTGCCAGCAGCCTCCCACGGCTAGCGGCGCAGTATTTT. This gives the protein CASSLPRLAAQYF.